Detailed here is one T cell receptor (beta chain). The antigen is not known. CDR1 SGHKS and CDR2 YYEKEE come from the germline V gene (reference sequence). This CDR3 spans 15 amino acids. Deletions cut 3 bases from V and 0 bases from J, with 11 bases between. Clones were sequenced by immunoSEQ multiplex PCR, and TCRdb holds only the in-frame ones, with some missing. The data show 13,000 to 15,000 clones, with under 95% seen just once and roughly 2.6% held by the top ten. These data are taken from a study of chemoradiotherapy in HPV16-positive cancers. Study at large: Functional T-cell assays on two HPV16-positive patients' cells defined candidate HPV-specific clones and common TCR motifs. The study, taken as a whole, reports: Better recurrence-free survival went with HPV-responsive T-cell expansion in HPV16-positive patients.

Over chemoradiotherapy, repertoires were sampled more than once. This TCR came from a human donor with HPV-associated anogenital cancer. The chain employs TRBV5-5 and TRBJ2-3; D unresolved. Here the sequenced sample was blood, taken from a patient who underwent chemoradiotherapy. Here the CDR3 DNA reads TGTGCCAGCAGCTATATTACTACTAGCACAGATACGCAGTATTTT. It is translated as CASSYITTSTDTQYF. The full variable domain, with the rest looked up from reference TRBV5-5 and TRBJ2-3, is DAGVTQSPTHLIKTRGQQVTLRCSPISGHKSVSWYQQVLGQGPQFIFQYYEKEERGRGNFPDRFSARQFPNYSSELNVNALLLGDSALYLCASSYITTSTDTQYFGPGTRLTVL.